This entry lists 25 T cell receptor beta chains sequenced from one sample in a study of cytomegalovirus exposure and HLA in healthy donors. The data were produced by immunoSEQ multiplex PCR, yet TCRdb's version contains in-frame clones alone and is incomplete. Among approximately 170,000 clones listed, over 80% were seen once. The sequencing sample was made of PBMCs. The receptors here all came from a man under 40 in good health and CMV-seropositive.

V and J are TRBV4-3 and TRBJ1-2, with TRBD1 as a possible D gene (5 bases). Per germline, CDR1 LGHNA and CDR2 YSLEER. The CDR3 length is 14 residues. V lost 4 bases, J lost 3 bases, and 12 bases lay in between. The CDR3 protein is CASSREGVDYGYTF. The CDR3 DNA follows: TGCGCCAGCAGCCGCGAAGGGGTAGACTATGGCTACACCTTC.

The chain links TRBV6-6 to TRBJ1-1, with TRBD1 identical over 7 bases. V shed 8 bases, J shed 2 bases, and the junction held 8 bases outside the gene matches. Per germline, CDR1 MNHNY and CDR2 SVGAGI (reference sequence). The CDR3 covers 14 residues. The CDR3 region is CASRGRQGNTEAFF. DNA of the CDR3: TGTGCCAGCCGTGGCCGACAGGGCAACACTGAAGCTTTCTTT.

The chain employs TRBV6-5 and TRBJ2-5; TRBD1 matches at 10 bases. From germline, CDR1 is MNHEY and CDR2 SVGAGI. The V gene end was trimmed by 6 bases and the J gene end by 4 bases; junction bases not matched to a gene: 5. This CDR3 comprises 14 residues. The CDR3 sequence is CASSSGTGVETQYF. In DNA, the CDR3 is TGTGCCAGCAGCTCCGGGACAGGGGTAGAGACCCAGTACTTC.

The chain has TRBV11-3 and TRBJ1-5; possibly TRBD1 for D (6 bases). Trimming took 0 bases from V and 1 from J, leaving 19 bases between them. The germline CDR1 and CDR2 sequences are SGHNT and YENEEA. This CDR3 comprises 19 residues. The CDR3 here is CASSLDCPVGGRSNQPQHF. The CDR3, as DNA: TGTGCCAGCAGCTTAGATTGCCCCGTGGGGGGGCGCAGCAATCAGCCCCAGCATTTT. Filled out from reference TRBV11-3 and TRBJ1-5, the complete variable domain reads EAGVVQSPRYKIIEKKQPVAFWCNPISGHNTLYWYLQNLGQGPELLIRYENEEAVDDSQLPKDRFSAERLKGVDSTLKIQPAELGDSAVYLCASSLDCPVGGRSNQPQHFGDGTRLSIL.

The chain links TRBV7-2 to TRBJ2-7; TRBD2 matches 9 bases. Germline CDR1 is SGHTA and CDR2 is FQGNSA. This CDR3 is 16 amino acids long. Trimming removed 2 bases from V and 2 bases from J; junction bases left unmatched: 7. CDR3 region: CASSLIVAGEAYEQYF. For the CDR3, the DNA is TGTGCCAGCAGCTTAATAGTAGCGGGGGAAGCCTACGAGCAGTACTTC. Together with reference TRBV7-2 and TRBJ2-7, the CDR3 gives the full variable domain: GAGVSQSPSNKVTEKGKDVELRCDPISGHTALYWYRQSLGQGLEFLIYFQGNSAPDKSGLPSDRFSAERTGGSVSTLTIQRTQQEDSAVYLCASSLIVAGEAYEQYFGPGTRLTVT.

The chain combines TRBV29-1 with TRBJ1-1, with 8 bases that match TRBD1. Germline trimming cut 7 bases from V and 2 bases from J; bases unmatched to any gene: 3. The CDR3 runs to 12 residues. In germline, CDR1 is SQVTM, CDR2 ANQGSEA. CDR3 region: CSAGTGNTEAFF. DNA of the CDR3: TGCAGCGCTGGGACAGGAAACACTGAAGCTTTCTTT.

This sequence joins TRBV12-5 and TRBJ1-1; 8 bases fit TRBD1. Germline V gene data show CDR1 as LGHNT and CDR2 as FRNRAP. Trimming took 6 bases from V and 4 from J; bases not matched to a gene: 4. The CDR3 runs 13 residues. The CDR3 DNA is TGTGCTAGTGGCGGAACAGGGGGCACTGAAGCTTTCTTT. Residues: CASGGTGGTEAFF.

The gene calls are TRBV7-6 and TRBJ2-7, with 7 bases that match TRBD1. Trimming took 3 bases from V and 2 from J; bases not matched to a gene: 4. The CDR3 length is 14 residues. The germline gives CDR1 SGHVS, CDR2 FNYEAQ. The CDR3 loop is CASSFQQGPYEQYF. Here the CDR3 DNA reads TGTGCCAGCAGCTTTCAACAGGGGCCCTACGAGCAGTACTTC.

J is TRBJ2-2 and V is TRBV4-1, with 13 bases lining up with TRBD2. The CDR3 has 17 amino acids. J was trimmed by 1 base and V by 4 bases; bases with no gene match: 3. From germline, CDR1 is MGHRA and CDR2 YSYEKL. This CDR3 is CASSPRLAGGNTGELFF. In DNA, the CDR3 is TGCGCCAGCAGCCCCCGACTAGCGGGGGGGAACACCGGGGAGCTGTTTTTT.

The chain couples TRBV5-8 to TRBJ1-4; no clear D gene. The V gene's germline CDR1 is SGHTS and CDR2 YDEGEE. V lost 2 bases and J lost 4, with 9 bases in between. The CDR3 loop spans 14 amino acids. This CDR3 is CASSLAGINEKLFF. As DNA, the CDR3 is TGTGCCAGCAGCTTAGCGGGGATTAATGAAAAACTGTTTTTT.

The sample holds one count of this clone. The chain employs TRBV5-1 and TRBJ1-2, with TRBD1 as a possible D gene (5 bases). Trimming removed 1 base from V and 4 bases from J, with 14 bases in between. The CDR3 length is 15 residues. CDR1 is SGHRS, CDR2 YFSETQ, per germline. As DNA, the CDR3 is TGCGCCAGCAGCTTGAGTGGTGGGGGGTCCTATGGCTACACCTTC. Translated: CASSLSGGGSYGYTF.

The V call is TRBV6-4, the J call TRBJ1-1; 8 bases fit TRBD1. The ends lost 5 bases at V and 1 base at J; junction bases unmatched: 3. The germline gives CDR1 MRHNA, CDR2 SNTAGT. The CDR3 totals 14 residues. The CDR3 nucleotides are TGTGCCAGCAGTCCGACAGGGGAGAACACTGAAGCTTTCTTT. This codes for CASSPTGENTEAFF.

The chain recombines TRBV7-8 with TRBJ1-2, with D perhaps matching TRBD1 (6 bases). V lost 3 bases and J lost 2, with 13 bases in between. Germline CDR1 reads SGHVS; CDR2 reads FQNEAQ. The CDR3 sequence is 15 residues long. As DNA, the CDR3 is TGTGCCAGCAGCTTGGGGGGGGGCCTCAACTATGGCTACACCTTC. Protein sequence: CASSLGGGLNYGYTF.

This chain's CDR3 is CASSPRGGGSSYNEQFF. The CDR3 region has the DNA TGTGCCAGTAGTCCACGTGGGGGGGGGAGCTCCTACAATGAGCAGTTCTTC. The rearrangement uses TRBV19 and TRBJ2-1, with 7 bases matching TRBD2. This CDR3 is built from 17 residues. The V gene's germline CDR1 is LNHDA and CDR2 SQIVND (reference sequence). The V segment lost 5 bases and the J segment 0 bases; nucleotides outside the gene matches: 10.

The gene calls are TRBV7-9 and TRBJ1-5, with D perhaps TRBD1 (6 bases). Germline V gene lookup returns CDR1 SEHNR and CDR2 FQNEAQ (reference sequence). CDR3 length: 14 residues. V was cut by 5 bases and J by 5 bases, with 13 bases left in between. CDR3 sequence (DNA): TGTGCCAGCAGCCTTGACAGGTTCCATCAGCCCCAGCATTTT. Encoded protein: CASSLDRFHQPQHF.

The rearrangement joins TRBV5-1 to TRBJ2-2; TRBD1 matches at 9 bases. Per the germline V gene, CDR1 is SGHRS and CDR2 is YFSETQ. The CDR3 consists of 15 residues. Trimming cost V 0 bases and J 4 bases; bases outside gene matches: 1. This chain's CDR3 is CASSLEGQGTGELFF. The CDR3 nucleotides are TGCGCCAGCAGCTTGGAGGGACAGGGCACCGGGGAGCTGTTTTTT. Drawing the rest from reference TRBV5-1 and TRBJ2-2, the complete variable domain is KAGVTQTPRYLIKTRGQQVTLSCSPISGHRSVSWYQQTPGQGLQFLFEYFSETQRNKGNFPGRFSGRQFSNSRSEMNVSTLELGDSALYLCASSLEGQGTGELFFGEGSRLTVL.

V gene TRBV9 combines with J gene TRBJ2-7; 9 bases are shared with TRBD1. Losses at the gene ends were 0 bases for V and 5 bases for J; bases not matched to a gene: 9. The CDR3 has 16 amino acids. CDR1 and CDR2 from the germline V gene are SGDLS and YYNGEE. As DNA, the CDR3 is TGTGCCAGCAGCGTAGGCGATCGGGACAGGGACCACGAGCAGTACTTC. Protein sequence: CASSVGDRDRDHEQYF.

This clone was observed a single time. This chain connects TRBV4-2 to TRBJ1-5; D is unclear. This CDR3 contains 19 residues. Germline assignment: CDR1 LGHNA and CDR2 YNFKEQ. Trimming removed 0 bases at V and 0 bases at J, with 18 bases between. CDR3 DNA sequence: TGTGCCAGCAGCCAAGATTCCGGGTCCTGGGGAGGTAGCAATCAGCCCCAGCATTTT. Its protein is CASSQDSGSWGGSNQPQHF.

For this clone: This sample includes further DNA sequences coding for the same CDR3. The V gene is TRBV6-5, the J gene TRBJ1-1; D is perhaps TRBD1 (6 bases). CDR3 length equals 14 residues. Trimming cost V 0 bases and J 5 bases, with 10 bases left between them. The germline CDR1 and CDR2 sequences are MNHEY and SVGAGI. The CDR3: CASSYSRGGTEAFF. The CDR3 bases are TGTGCCAGCAGTTACTCGAGGGGGGGGACTGAAGCTTTCTTT.

The V and J genes are TRBV29-1 and TRBJ1-1; possible D gene TRBD1, 5 bases. Germline V lookup: CDR1 SQVTM, CDR2 ANQGSEA. CDR3 size: 13 residues. Trimming cost V 0 bases and J 6 bases, with 11 bases left between them. CDR3 region: CSVEDRSGAEAFF. CDR3 DNA sequence: TGCAGCGTTGAAGACCGCTCGGGGGCTGAAGCTTTCTTT.

J is TRBJ1-4 and V is TRBV7-9; 7 bases fit TRBD1. The CDR3 is 15 amino acids. The V gene end was trimmed by 3 bases and the J gene end by 6 bases; junction bases not matched to a gene: 7. In germline, CDR1 is SEHNR, CDR2 FQNEAQ (reference sequence). CDR3 nucleotides: TGTGCCAGCAGCTTTATAAGGGGGCTGGATGAAAAACTGTTTTTT. Its protein product is CASSFIRGLDEKLFF.

The CDR3 DNA is TGTGCCAGCAGTGACGCCGGGGGAAGCAATCAGCCCCAGCATTTT. Its protein is CASSDAGGSNQPQHF. The V gene is TRBV2, the J gene TRBJ1-5, with a weak D call TRBD1 (5 bases). There are 15 residues in the CDR3. Germline CDR1 reads SNHLY; CDR2 reads FYNNEI. The V end was cut by 3 bases, the J end by 1 base, with 10 bases between.

Concerning this clone itself: Mismatch with germline at one junction end may stem from a read error. The rearrangement joins TRBV6-5 to TRBJ2-7; 7 bases are a match to TRBD1. This CDR3 has 14 residues. Germline CDR1 MNHEY, CDR2 SVGAGI. DNA for the CDR3: TGTGCCAGCAGTAACCCGGGCTACAGGGGAAAGATGAACTTC. Residues: CASSNPGYRGKMNF.

The chain links TRBV6-5 to TRBJ1-3; D might be TRBD1 (6 bases). V was trimmed by 6 bases and J by 7 bases, leaving 13 bases between them. Germline-derived CDR1 and CDR2 are MNHEY and SVGAGI. CDR3 length: 13 amino acids. The CDR3 spells CASRDQGWNTIYF. The CDR3 nucleotides are TGTGCCAGCAGGGACCAGGGGTGGAACACCATATATTTT.

The chain joins TRBV5-4 to TRBJ1-1; D is unclear. Germline-derived CDR1 and CDR2 are SGHNT and YYREEE (reference sequence). The CDR3 extends over 14 amino acids. Trimming took 0 bases from V and 1 from J, leaving 7 bases between them. The CDR3 loop reads CASSLAGKNTEAFF. DNA of the CDR3: TGTGCCAGCAGCTTGGCGGGAAAGAACACTGAAGCTTTCTTT.